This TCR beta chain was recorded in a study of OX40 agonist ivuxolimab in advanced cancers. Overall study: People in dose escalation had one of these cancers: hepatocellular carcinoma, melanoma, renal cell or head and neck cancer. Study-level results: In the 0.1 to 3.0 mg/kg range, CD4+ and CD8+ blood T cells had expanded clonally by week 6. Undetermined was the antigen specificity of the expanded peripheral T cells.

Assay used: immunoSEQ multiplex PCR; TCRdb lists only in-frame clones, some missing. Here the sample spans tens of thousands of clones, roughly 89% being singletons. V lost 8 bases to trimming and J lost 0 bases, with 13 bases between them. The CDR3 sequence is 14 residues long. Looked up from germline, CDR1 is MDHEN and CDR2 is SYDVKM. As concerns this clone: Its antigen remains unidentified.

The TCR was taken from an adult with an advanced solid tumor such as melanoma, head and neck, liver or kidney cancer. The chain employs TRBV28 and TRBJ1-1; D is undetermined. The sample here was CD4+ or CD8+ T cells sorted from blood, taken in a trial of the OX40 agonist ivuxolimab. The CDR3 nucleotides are TGTGCCAGCCACCCCACAGAGATGAACACTGAAGCTTTCTTT. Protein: CASHPTEMNTEAFF.